These T cell receptor beta chains were read from a single sample in a study of blood T cell repertoires in COVID-19. TCRdb's copy holds only in-frame clones and misses some; the assay was immunoSEQ multiplex PCR. The sample holds approximately 150,000 clones; 80% to 85% are singletons and the top ten take about 8%. The source material was PBMCs or T cells enriched from blood (not recorded which). The receptor source for this set is a woman aged 45-65 years who had recovered from COVID-19. CDR3s include the opening cysteine and the closing phenylalanine or tryptophan. Each record gives: D gene, J gene, clone size, V gene, CDR3 DNA, CDR3 protein. A D gene is named only where the DNA matches it firmly. The size entry is marked missing in some rows and otherwise reads once, few, many or a size class.

-	TRBJ1-6	-	TRBV6-2/TRBV6-3	TGTGCCAGCAGTTCGAGTTCACCCCTCCACTTT	CASSSSSPLHF
-	TRBJ2-7	few	TRBV5-6	TGTGCCAGCAGCTCCGAATTTCGGGCGGGACCCTACGAGCAGTACTTC	CASSSEFRAGPYEQYF
-	TRBJ1-5	-	TRBV19	TGTGCCAGTTCTGGACAACGCAATCAGCCCCAGCATTTT	CASSGQRNQPQHF
TRBD1	TRBJ1-6	-	TRBV7-2	TGTGCCAGCAGCGTAACAGGGGGTCCTTCACCCCTCCACTTT	CASSVTGGPSPLHF
TRBD2	TRBJ2-3	-	TRBV23-1	TGCGCCAGCAGTCCCCCGGGACTAGGTCCAGATACGCAGTATTTT	CASSPPGLGPDTQYF
TRBD1	TRBJ1-5	-	TRBV9	TGTGCCAGCAGCGCGACAGGGCGGGATCAGCCCCAGCATTTT	CASSATGRDQPQHF
TRBD2	TRBJ2-1	-	TRBV7-9	TGTGCCAGCAGCTTATGGGTCACTAGCGGGAGGGCTAATGAGCAGTTCTTC	CASSLWVTSGRANEQFF
TRBD1	TRBJ2-6	-	TRBV2	TGTGCCAGCAACGACAGGGTTGCTGGGGCCAACGTCCTGACTTTC	CASNDRVAGANVLTF
TRBD2	TRBJ2-7	-	TRBV11-2	TGTGCCAGCAGCTTCCGACTAGCGGGAGACGAGCAGTACTTC	CASSFRLAGDEQYF
-	TRBJ2-1	-	TRBV4-3	TGCGCCAGCAGCCAAGTGCCAGCGGGCCTATACAATGAGCAGTTCTTC	CASSQVPAGLYNEQFF
-	TRBJ1-2	-	TRBV12-3/TRBV12-4	TGTGCCAGCAGTCAGACAGTAGACTATGGCTACACCTTC	CASSQTVDYGYTF
-	TRBJ1-2	-	TRBV6-5	TGTGCCAGCAGCTTAAGCGGGGATGGCTACACCTTC	CASSLSGDGYTF
-	TRBJ1-2	-	TRBV18	TGTGCCAGCTCACCATCTAAGGGGGATGGCTACACCTTC	CASSPSKGDGYTF
-	TRBJ2-1	-	TRBV29-1	TGCAGCGTTGAAACAGGGCTGGGAGAGCAGTTCTTC	CSVETGLGEQFF
-	TRBJ1-5	-	TRBV10-3	TGTGCCATCTCAGACTCTGATAGCAATCAGCCCCAGCATTTT	CAISDSDSNQPQHF
-	TRBJ1-6	-	TRBV7-9	TGTGCCAGCAGCCTCCCGAATTCACCCCTCCACTTT	CASSLPNSPLHF
-	TRBJ2-2	-	TRBV9	TGTGCCAGCAGCCCCGACCCCGGACGGGGTGGTGAGGAGCTGTTTTTT	CASSPDPGRGGEELFF
TRBD2	TRBJ2-1	-	TRBV29-1	TGCAGCGTTTACGGGGGGGGACTAGCGGGAGGGCCGTACAATGAGCAGTTCTTC	CSVYGGGLAGGPYNEQFF
-	TRBJ1-6	few	TRBV28	TGTGCCAGCACAACAGGGAGCTCCTATAATTCACCCCTCCACTTT	CASTTGSSYNSPLHF
-	TRBJ2-3	-	TRBV7-8	TGTGCCAGCAGCCCAAGTGGTAGCGTTGCAGATACGCAGTATTTT	CASSPSGSVADTQYF
-	TRBJ1-1	-	TRBV5-4	TGTGCCAGCAGCTTCAATAGTGAAGCTTTCTTT	CASSFNSEAFF
-	TRBJ2-7	-	TRBV14	TGTGCCAGCAGCCAACAGGCTTACGAGCAGTACTTC	CASSQQAYEQYF
TRBD1	TRBJ1-1	-	TRBV23-1	TGCGCCAGCAGCCTAATTGACAGGGCTGTGAACACTGAAGCTTTCTTT	CASSLIDRAVNTEAFF
TRBD2	TRBJ2-2	-	TRBV10-3	TGTGCCATCAAGGCTAGCGGGAGAGATTCCGGGGAGCTGTTTTTT	CAIKASGRDSGELFF
-	TRBJ2-5	-	TRBV11-1	TGTGCCAGCAGCTTAGGACTGACCCAAGAGACCCAGTACTTC	CASSLGLTQETQYF
TRBD1	TRBJ2-1	-	TRBV6-5	TGTGCCAGCAGTTCAACCGGGACAGGGGGCAATGAGCAGTTCTTC	CASSSTGTGGNEQFF
-	TRBJ1-6	-	TRBV6-5	TGTGCCAGCAGGGAGCAGGGTGCAGGGAATTCACCCCTCCACTTT	CASREQGAGNSPLHF
-	TRBJ2-7	-	TRBV5-4	TGTGCCAGCAGCTTCCCCCGTAGCTACGAGCAGTACTTC	CASSFPRSYEQYF
-	TRBJ1-3	-	TRBV3-1/TRBV3-2	TGTGCCAGCAGCCAGACCCTAGTATACACTGGAAACACCATATATTTT	CASSQTLVYTGNTIYF
TRBD1	TRBJ1-3	-	TRBV9	TGTGCCAGCAGCGTAGCGGGACAGGGGGCTGGAAACACCATATATTTT	CASSVAGQGAGNTIYF
TRBD2	TRBJ2-6	-	TRBV7-9	TGTGCCAGCAGCTTACGGCGGGAGTTGGCTGGGGCCAACGTCCTGACTTTC	CASSLRRELAGANVLTF
TRBD1	TRBJ2-2	-	TRBV27	TGTGCCAGCAGTTTATCTACAGGGGCGGGCGGGGAGCTGTTTTTT	CASSLSTGAGGELFF
-	TRBJ2-7	-	TRBV6-4	TGTGCCAGCAGTGCCCACGGGGAAGGCGCCTACGAGCAGTACTTC	CASSAHGEGAYEQYF
-	TRBJ1-6	once	TRBV7-9	TGTGCCAGCAGGAGAGAGGGACAATATAATTCACCCCTCCACTTT	CASRREGQYNSPLHF
-	TRBJ1-1	-	TRBV5-8	TGTGCCAGCAGACGCGGGGCCTCGAACACTGAAGCTTTCTTT	CASRRGASNTEAFF
-	TRBJ2-1	-	TRBV27	TGTGCCAGCAGGCCACAGGGGAGGAATGAGCAGTTCTTC	CASRPQGRNEQFF
TRBD2	TRBJ2-1	-	TRBV7-3	TGTGCCAGCAGCCCCGGGACTAGCGCGAGCTCCTACAATGAGCAGTTCTTC	CASSPGTSASSYNEQFF
TRBD1	TRBJ2-7	-	TRBV7-6	TGTGCCAGCAGCTGGGGACAGGGGGCACCCTACGAGCAGTACTTC	CASSWGQGAPYEQYF
-	TRBJ1-2	once	TRBV19	TGTGCCAGTAGTCTCCCTCCCGGCTACACCTTC	CASSLPPGYTF
-	TRBJ2-2	-	TRBV9	TGTGCCAGCAGCGTAGACGAGACAGCCCAGAACACCGGGGAGCTGTTTTTT	CASSVDETAQNTGELFF
TRBD1	TRBJ1-1	-	TRBV9	TGTGCCAGCAGCGAGACAGGGACTCTGAACACTGAAGCTTTCTTT	CASSETGTLNTEAFF
TRBD1	TRBJ1-2	-	TRBV11-1	TGTGCCAGCAGCACCCGACAGGGGATAGATGGCTACACCTTC	CASSTRQGIDGYTF
-	TRBJ2-5	-	TRBV5-1	TGCGCCAGCAGGGTGAAGGGCGGGGAAGAGACCCAGTACTTC	CASRVKGGEETQYF
TRBD2	TRBJ2-5	-	TRBV3-1/TRBV3-2	TGTGCCAGCAGCCAAGCCAGCGGGAGGGGGGGGAAGGAGACCCAGTACTTC	CASSQASGRGGKETQYF
TRBD2	TRBJ2-7	once	TRBV13	TGTGCCAGCAGCCCCCGCGGGGGCTCCTACGAGCAGTACTTC	CASSPRGGSYEQYF
TRBD2	TRBJ2-7	-	TRBV5-1	TGCGCCAGCAGCGGAGGACTAGACTCCTACGAGCAGTACTTC	CASSGGLDSYEQYF
-	TRBJ2-1	-	TRBV5-6	TGTGCCAGCAGCACGGGAGTAATCTCCTACAATGAGCAGTTCTTC	CASSTGVISYNEQFF
TRBD2	TRBJ2-1	-	TRBV27	TGTGCCAGCAGTGTAGGACTAGCGGAAAGGAAGCAGTTCTTC	CASSVGLAERKQFF
TRBD1	TRBJ1-2	-	TRBV9	TGTGCCAGCAGCGTAGGCCTTCAGGGGGCGCGTGGCTACACCTTC	CASSVGLQGARGYTF
-	TRBJ2-6	once	TRBV27	TGTGCCAGCAGACCGGGGGTGTCTACTGGGGCCAACGTCCTGACTTTC	CASRPGVSTGANVLTF
-	TRBJ1-1	-	TRBV6-6	TGTGCCAGCATTTCAGGGGTCACTGAAGCTTTCTTT	CASISGVTEAFF
TRBD1	TRBJ1-4	-	TRBV19	TGTGCCAGTAGTATAGGGTATTACAGGGGGGATGAAAAACTGTTTTTT	CASSIGYYRGDEKLFF
TRBD2	TRBJ2-3	-	TRBV28	TGTGCCAGCAGTTTATGGCTAGCGGGGCGGCGTAGCACAGATACGCAGTATTTT	CASSLWLAGRRSTDTQYF
-	TRBJ2-1	-	TRBV25-1	TGTGCCAGCAGTGTCGACAATGAGCAGTTCTTC	CASSVDNEQFF
-	TRBJ1-3	-	TRBV7-2	TGTGCCAGCAGCTTAGTTTCGGTGCGAGCGGACACCATATATTTT	CASSLVSVRADTIYF
TRBD1	TRBJ2-7	-	TRBV5-1	TGCGCCAGCGCCCCGGGGACAGGGACTTACGAGCAGTACTTC	CASAPGTGTYEQYF
TRBD2	TRBJ2-1	-	TRBV6-6	TGTGCCAGCAGTTACGAGGCGGGGGATTACAATGAGCAGTTCTTC	CASSYEAGDYNEQFF
TRBD2	TRBJ2-5	once	TRBV25-1	TGTGCCAGCAGTGACCGACTGAGCGGGGGGGAACGGGAGACCCAGTACTTC	CASSDRLSGGERETQYF
-	TRBJ2-1	-	TRBV5-4	TGTGCCAGCAGCCTCCCGGTGCACTACAATGAGCAGTTCTTC	CASSLPVHYNEQFF